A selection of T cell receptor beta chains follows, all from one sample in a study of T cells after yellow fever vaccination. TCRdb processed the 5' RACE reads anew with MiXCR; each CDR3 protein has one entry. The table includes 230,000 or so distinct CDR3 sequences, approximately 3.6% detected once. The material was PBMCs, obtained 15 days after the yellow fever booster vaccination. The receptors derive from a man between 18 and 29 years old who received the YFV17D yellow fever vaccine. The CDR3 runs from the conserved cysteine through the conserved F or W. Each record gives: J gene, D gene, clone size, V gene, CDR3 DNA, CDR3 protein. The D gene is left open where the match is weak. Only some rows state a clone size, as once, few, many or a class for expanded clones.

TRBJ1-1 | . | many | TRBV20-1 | TGCAGTGCGCCATACTACATGAACACTGAAGCTTTCTTT | CSAPYYMNTEAFF
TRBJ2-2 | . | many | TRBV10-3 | TGTGCCATCGGGGGGACAGAAAGGCCCGGGGAGCTGTTTTTT | CAIGGTERPGELFF
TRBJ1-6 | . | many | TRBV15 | TGTGCCACCAGCAGAGTGGGGTCGTCACCCCTCCACTTT | CATSRVGSSPLHF
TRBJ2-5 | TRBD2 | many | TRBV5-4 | TGTGCCAGCAGCTCCCCCGGACTAGCGGGGTTTGGAGAGACCCAGTACTTC | CASSSPGLAGFGETQYF
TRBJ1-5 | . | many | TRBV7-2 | TGTGCCAGCAGCTTTGCAGTGAGCAATCAGCCCCAGCATTTT | CASSFAVSNQPQHF
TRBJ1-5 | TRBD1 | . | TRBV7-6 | TGTGCCAGCAGCTTCCCCCGGGACAGGGATGGCAATCAGCCCCAGCATTTT | CASSFPRDRDGNQPQHF
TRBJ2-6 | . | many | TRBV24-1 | TGTGCCACCAGTGATATACAGGGACCTGGGGCCAACGTCCTGACTTTC | CATSDIQGPGANVLTF
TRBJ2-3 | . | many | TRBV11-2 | TGTGCCAGCAGCTTATCTTGGCTAGCGACAGATACGCAGTATTTT | CASSLSWLATDTQYF
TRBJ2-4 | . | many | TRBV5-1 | TGCGCCAGCAGCTTGTCTGGGGGCGGGTACATTCAGTACTTC | CASSLSGGGYIQYF
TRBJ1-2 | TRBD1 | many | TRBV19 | TGTGCCAGCACCACTACAGGGGGGGAGAATGGCTACACCTTC | CASTTTGGENGYTF
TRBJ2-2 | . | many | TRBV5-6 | TGTGCCAGCAGCTTCTCCAGAACGAACACCGGGGAGCTGTTTTTT | CASSFSRTNTGELFF
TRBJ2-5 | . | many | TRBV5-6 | TGTGCCAGCAGCGCTAGCCCGGGAAAAGAGACCCAGTACTTC | CASSASPGKETQYF
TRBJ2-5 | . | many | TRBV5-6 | TGTGCCAGCAGTACGGGCATATGGGAGACCCAGTACTTC | CASSTGIWETQYF
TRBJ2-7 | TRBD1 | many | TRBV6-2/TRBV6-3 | TGTGCCAGCAGTTACTCGTGGACAGGGGTCCCCGAGCAGTACTTC | CASSYSWTGVPEQYF
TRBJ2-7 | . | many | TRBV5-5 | TGTGCCAGCAGCCAGATCTCACCTTTCTCCTACGAGCAGTACTTC | CASSQISPFSYEQYF
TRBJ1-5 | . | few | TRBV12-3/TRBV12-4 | TGTGCCAGCAGTTTTTCGGTAGGGGCTCAGCCCCAGCATTTT | CASSFSVGAQPQHF
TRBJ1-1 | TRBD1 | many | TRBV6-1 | TGTGCCAGCAGACACGACAGGGGTAATGAAGCTTTCTTT | CASRHDRGNEAFF
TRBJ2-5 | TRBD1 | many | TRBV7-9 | TGTGCCAGCACCCGGGACAGCGAGGGGACCCAGTACTTC | CASTRDSEGTQYF
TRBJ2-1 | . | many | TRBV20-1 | TGCAGTGCTAGGGGTGGCGGTGAGCAGTTCTTC | CSARGGGEQFF
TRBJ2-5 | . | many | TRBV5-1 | TGCGCCAGCAGCAAGGGAGCGGGACAGATCCAAGAGACCCAGTACTTC | CASSKGAGQIQETQYF
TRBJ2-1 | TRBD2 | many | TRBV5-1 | TGCGCCAGCAGCCAGGGACTAGGTCTCTACAATGAGCAGTTCTTC | CASSQGLGLYNEQFF
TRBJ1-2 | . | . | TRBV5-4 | TGTGCCAGCAGCTTGGGCTCTGGGCCCGACTATGGCTACACCTTC | CASSLGSGPDYGYTF
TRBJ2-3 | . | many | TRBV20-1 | TGCAGTGCTAGAGATCCCGCGGGGACGGCAGATACGCAGTATTTT | CSARDPAGTADTQYF
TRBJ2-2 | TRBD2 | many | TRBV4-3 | TGCGCCAGCAGCCAAGTTAGCGGGGGGGCACCCGGGGAGCTGTTTTTT | CASSQVSGGAPGELFF
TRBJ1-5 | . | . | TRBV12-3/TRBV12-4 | TGTGCCAGCTCGACTACGACAGAGCATCAGCCCCAGCATTTT | CASSTTTEHQPQHF
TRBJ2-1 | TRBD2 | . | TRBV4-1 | TGCGCCAGCAGCCAAGGACGGTCGGCTAGCGGGGGGAATGAGCAGTTCTTC | CASSQGRSASGGNEQFF
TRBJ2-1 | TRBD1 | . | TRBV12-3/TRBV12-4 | TGTGCCAGCAGTGCGACAGGGGGAATAGGTGAGCAGTTCTTC | CASSATGGIGEQFF
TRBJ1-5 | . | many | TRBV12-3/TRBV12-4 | TGTGCCAGCACCTCAGGGGCCGGGAATCAGCCCCAGCATTTT | CASTSGAGNQPQHF
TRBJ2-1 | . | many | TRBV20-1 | TGCAGTGCTAGGAAAAGGCGGGCACCAGGCAATGAGCAGTTCTTC | CSARKRRAPGNEQFF
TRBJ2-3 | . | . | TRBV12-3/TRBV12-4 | TGTGCCAGCAGTTCCGCCCCAGGGGTCAACGATACGCAGTATTTT | CASSSAPGVNDTQYF
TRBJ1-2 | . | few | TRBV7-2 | TGTGCCAGCAGGTTTACAGGGAGTTGGGGCTACACCTTC | CASRFTGSWGYTF
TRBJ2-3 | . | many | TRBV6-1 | TGTGCCAGCCACAGGGGAGGCGGAGATACGCAGTATTTT | CASHRGGGDTQYF
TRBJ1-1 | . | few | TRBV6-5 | TGTGCCAGCAGTTACAGCCAGAAGAACACTGAAGCTTTCTTT | CASSYSQKNTEAFF
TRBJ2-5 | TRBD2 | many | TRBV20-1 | TGCAGTGCTCCAAAAAGCGGGGTTGGAGAGACCCAGTACTTC | CSAPKSGVGETQYF
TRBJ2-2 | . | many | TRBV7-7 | TGTGCCAGCAGCTTAGCACAGTTCACCGGGGAGCTGTTTTTT | CASSLAQFTGELFF
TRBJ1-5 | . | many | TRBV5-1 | TGCGCCAGCAGCTTGGACGGTAGCGATCAGCCCCAGCATTTT | CASSLDGSDQPQHF
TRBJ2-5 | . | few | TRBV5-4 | TGTGCCAGCAGCTTGGCGGGGGGCGATAGGGAGACCCAGTACTTC | CASSLAGGDRETQYF